The 32 T cell receptor beta chains below all came from one sample that was sequenced in a study of cytomegalovirus exposure and HLA in healthy donors. Researchers ran the PCR with 60 Vbeta and 13 Jbeta primers. Produced via immunoSEQ multiplex PCR; TCRdb's table is partial and in-frame only. The sample includes 150,000 to 200,000 clones, 70% to 90% of them seen just once. Sequencing was carried out using PBMCs. The receptors come from a woman under 30 in good health and CMV-seronegative.

The V gene is TRBV10-3, the J gene TRBJ1-1, with D possibly being TRBD1 (5 bases). The CDR3 spans 14 residues. CDR1 is ENHRY, CDR2 SYGVKD, per germline. Deletions cut 5 bases from V and 4 bases from J, with 14 bases between. CDR3 sequence reads: CAISRGGTFTEAFF. DNA of the CDR3: TGTGCCATCAGTCGCGGGGGGACTTTCACTGAAGCTTTCTTT.

This clone was recorded a few times. The DNA for the CDR3 is TGTGCCAGCAGTCCTAGAACTTGGGAAAAACTGTTTTTT. This sequence encodes CASSPRTWEKLFF. The chain recombines TRBV6-6 with TRBJ1-4, with D uncertain. The V end was cut by 5 bases, the J end by 8 bases, with 12 bases between. The germline CDR1 and CDR2 sequences are MNHNY and SVGAGI (reference sequence). CDR3 length equals 13 residues.

V and J are TRBV4-2 and TRBJ2-1; weak D call: TRBD1 (6 bases). The V and J ends lost 1 base and 4 bases respectively, with 17 bases between them. The CDR3 covers 17 residues. Germline CDR1 LGHNA, CDR2 YNFKEQ. The CDR3 sequence: CASSQGKVGTPYNEQFF. The CDR3 nucleotides are TGTGCCAGCAGCCAAGGAAAAGTCGGGACACCTTACAATGAGCAGTTCTTC.

This rearrangement joins TRBV18 to TRBJ1-5, with D possibly matching TRBD1 (6 bases). CDR1 KGHSH and CDR2 LQKENI come from the germline V gene. Trimming stripped 0 bases from V and 7 bases from J, with 13 bases between. The CDR3 totals 15 residues. CDR3 bases: TGTGCCAGCTCACCACCCGGGAGGGGGGAACAGCCCCAGCATTTT. Amino acid sequence: CASSPPGRGEQPQHF.

This clone was seen more than once but under ten times. The chain joins TRBV5-1 to TRBJ2-7, with 7 positions matching TRBD1. V trimming: 5 bases; J trimming: 2 bases; junction bases outside the gene matches: 10. This CDR3 region has 15 residues. CDR1 SGHRS and CDR2 YFSETQ come from the germline V gene. The CDR3 reads CASSDGAGQAYEQYF. The CDR3 DNA follows: TGCGCCAGCAGTGATGGGGCTGGACAGGCCTACGAGCAGTACTTC. The complete variable domain, with remaining parts taken from reference TRBV5-1 and TRBJ2-7, reads KAGVTQTPRYLIKTRGQQVTLSCSPISGHRSVSWYQQTPGQGLQFLFEYFSETQRNKGNFPGRFSGRQFSNSRSEMNVSTLELGDSALYLCASSDGAGQAYEQYFGPGTRLTVT.

V and J are TRBV20-1 and TRBJ2-1, with D unclear. The CDR3 contains 10 residues. Trimming left V 3 bases short and J 9 bases short, with 6 bases between. In germline, CDR1 is DFQATT, CDR2 SNEGSKA (reference sequence). The CDR3: CSASSIEQFF. DNA of the CDR3: TGCAGTGCTAGTAGTATTGAGCAGTTCTTC.

This chain connects TRBV6-4 to TRBJ2-5; 9 bases map to TRBD1. CDR3 length equals 17 residues. Germline trimming cut 2 bases from V and 4 bases from J; bases unmatched to any gene: 11. Germline V gene data show CDR1 as MRHNA and CDR2 as SNTAGT. The CDR3 region has the DNA TGTGCCAGCAGTGACCTCCCCCGGACAGGGGTGGTAGAGACCCAGTACTTC. The encoded protein is CASSDLPRTGVVETQYF.

The rearrangement joins TRBV11-3 to TRBJ2-1; D gene unclear. V gave up 0 bases and J gave up 5 bases, with 5 bases separating them. In germline, CDR1 is SGHNT, CDR2 YENEEA. The CDR3 is made up of 13 amino acids. CDR3 sequence: CASSLDRNNEQFF. CDR3 coding DNA: TGTGCCAGCAGCTTAGACAGGAACAATGAGCAGTTCTTC.

The table lists this clone with a count of one. The chain is built from TRBV7-9 and TRBJ2-3; D remains unclear. This CDR3 is 13 amino acids long. Germline V lookup: CDR1 SEHNR, CDR2 FQNEAQ (reference sequence). The V gene lost 5 bases and the J gene lost 4 bases, with 10 bases spanning the gap. The CDR3 region is CASSQRTADTQYF. CDR3 nucleotides: TGTGCCAGCAGCCAGCGTACCGCAGATACGCAGTATTTT. The full variable domain, with the rest looked up from reference TRBV7-9 and TRBJ2-3, is DTGVSQNPRHKITKRGQNVTFRCDPISEHNRLYWYRQTLGQGPEFLTYFQNEAQLEKSRLLSDRFSAERPKGSFSTLEIQRTEQGDSAMYLCASSQRTADTQYFGPGTRLTVL.

This rearrangement joins TRBV7-2 to TRBJ2-7; TRBD2 might be the D (5 bases). In germline, CDR1 is SGHTA, CDR2 FQGNSA. V gave up 5 bases and J gave up 2 bases, with 10 bases separating them. The CDR3 is made up of 13 amino acids. The CDR3 DNA is TGTGCCAGCAGCCGCGGACTCCCCTACGAGCAGTACTTC. This sequence encodes CASSRGLPYEQYF.

J is TRBJ2-1 and V is TRBV6-5, with 7 bases identical to TRBD2. This CDR3 is 15 amino acids long. CDR1 is MNHEY, CDR2 SVGAGI, per germline. V gave up 5 bases and J gave up 6 bases; unmatched junction bases: 10. CDR3 in amino acids: CASSPRTSILNEQFF. CDR3 coding DNA: TGTGCCAGCAGTCCTCGGACTAGTATCCTCAATGAGCAGTTCTTC.

The chain couples TRBV27 to TRBJ2-1, with D tentatively TRBD2 (6 bases). The CDR3 is 16 amino acids. The germline CDR1 and CDR2 sequences are MNHEY and SMNVEV (reference sequence). The V end was cut by 5 bases, the J end by 3 bases, with 17 bases between. The CDR3 loop is CASSIFGGEGYNEQFF. The CDR3 DNA is TGTGCCAGCAGTATTTTCGGGGGAGAGGGCTACAATGAGCAGTTCTTC.

This chain joins TRBV14 and TRBJ2-7; D might be TRBD2 (7 bases). The CDR3 is 14 residues long. V was cut by 1 base and J by 2 bases, with 9 bases left in between. Germline V gives CDR1 SGHDN, CDR2 FVKESK. As DNA, the CDR3 is TGTGCCAGCAGCCAAGGAGGGGGGGCCTACGAGCAGTACTTC. Protein sequence: CASSQGGGAYEQYF.

The chain employs TRBV7-6 and TRBJ2-6; D is ambiguous. The CDR3 has 12 amino acids. Between the trimmed V and J ends, which lost 4 bases and 7 bases, there was a span of 5 bases. Germline assignment: CDR1 SGHVS and CDR2 FNYEAQ. In DNA form, the CDR3 reads TGTGCCAGCAGCTCCGGTGCCAACGTCCTGACTTTC. Encoded protein: CASSSGANVLTF.

In this sample, this clone turned up once. The genes are TRBV11-2 and TRBJ2-1; 7 bases agree with TRBD2. The CDR3 has 17 residues. Losses at the gene ends were 6 bases for V and 3 bases for J; bases not matched to a gene: 14. The germline CDR1 and CDR2 sequences are SGHAT and FQNNGV. The CDR3 is CASSREDSMIYYNEQFF. CDR3 DNA: TGTGCCAGCAGTCGGGAGGACTCAATGATATACTACAATGAGCAGTTCTTC.

The rearrangement uses TRBV5-6 and TRBJ2-5, with D tentatively TRBD1 (5 bases). V gave up 2 bases and J gave up 4 bases, with 9 bases separating them. CDR1 SGHDT and CDR2 YYEEEE come from the germline V gene. This CDR3 comprises 13 residues. Written as DNA, the CDR3 is TGTGCCAGCAGCTTCCAGGGTGGAGAGACCCAGTACTTC. Protein sequence: CASSFQGGETQYF.

This clone has just one count. The chain combines TRBV6-5 with TRBJ2-5, with a possible D match to TRBD1 (6 bases). The CDR3 length is 15 residues. Trimming cost V 7 bases and J 4 bases, with 19 bases left between them. Germline loops: CDR1 MNHEY, CDR2 SVGAGI. The CDR3 region has the DNA TGTGCCAGCAACTCTCAGGGGACCCCTCTAGAGACCCAGTACTTC. Translating gives CASNSQGTPLETQYF.

On this clone itself: In the same sample, other DNA sequences code for this CDR3. The chain is built from TRBV6-1 and TRBJ1-2, with unresolved D. In germline, CDR1 is MNHNS, CDR2 SASEGT. CDR3 length equals 13 residues. The germline V and J ends were trimmed by 2 bases and 1 base, with 5 bases remaining between them. The CDR3 spells CASSERGNYGYTF. DNA of the CDR3: TGTGCCAGCAGTGAACGGGGTAACTATGGCTACACCTTC.

The chain carries TRBV6-4 and TRBJ1-6; 10 bases align to TRBD1. V dropped 5 bases and J dropped 7; count of bases not matched to a gene: 8. The CDR3 has 16 amino acids. Germline V gives CDR1 MRHNA, CDR2 SNTAGT. The CDR3 spells CASSSYPGQGNSPLHF. DNA of the CDR3: TGTGCCAGCAGTAGCTATCCGGGACAGGGGAATTCACCCCTCCACTTT.

The chain has TRBV5-4 and TRBJ1-5, with D maybe TRBD1 (5 bases). Germline V gives CDR1 SGHNT, CDR2 YYREEE (reference sequence). The CDR3 runs 12 residues. V lost 1 base and J lost 7, with 6 bases in between. In DNA form, the CDR3 reads TGTGCCAGCAGCTTGTGGGGCCAGCCCCAGCATTTT. Translating it yields CASSLWGQPQHF. Full variable domain (rest looked up from reference TRBV5-4 and TRBJ1-5): ETGVTQSPTHLIKTRGQQVTLRCSSQSGHNTVSWYQQALGQGPQFIFQYYREEENGRGNFPPRFSGLQFPNYSSELNVNALELDDSALYLCASSLWGQPQHFGDGTRLSIL.

Here the CDR3 DNA reads TGTGCCAGCAGTGAAAAGGGGGCGGGCACCGGGGAGCTGTTTTTT. It codes for CASSEKGAGTGELFF. The rearrangement uses TRBV6-1 and TRBJ2-2; 7 nucleotides line up with TRBD1. The CDR3 is made up of 15 amino acids. CDR1 and CDR2 from the germline V gene are MNHNS and SASEGT. J gave up 4 bases and V 2 bases, and 4 bases lay outside the gene matches.

There are a few counts of this clone. This rearrangement joins TRBV18 to TRBJ2-3; 14 bases agree with TRBD2. CDR3 length equals 17 residues. Trimming took 3 bases from V and 0 from J; bases not matched to a gene: 2. Germline values: CDR1 KGHSH, CDR2 LQKENI. CDR3 loop: CASSPGLAGASTDTQYF. The CDR3 DNA sequence: TGTGCCAGCTCACCGGGACTAGCGGGGGCTAGCACAGATACGCAGTATTTT.

The chain combines TRBV4-2 with TRBJ2-6; 11 bases are a match to TRBD1. Germline V gene data show CDR1 as LGHNA and CDR2 as YNFKEQ. V gave up 0 bases and J gave up 2 bases; unmatched junction bases: 6. This CDR3 region has 19 residues. CDR3 DNA sequence: TGTGCCAGCAGCCAAGATATAGGGACAGGGGGTGCTGGGGCCAACGTCCTGACTTTC. Protein: CASSQDIGTGGAGANVLTF.

J is TRBJ2-3 and V is TRBV27, with no clear D. The V gene lost 3 bases and the J gene lost 2 bases, with 18 bases spanning the gap. CDR1 is MNHEY and CDR2 is SMNVEV in the germline V gene (reference sequence). CDR3 length: 17 amino acids. The CDR3, as DNA: TGTGCCAGCAGTTTTTTGGGCCCTCCTCAGCACACAGATACGCAGTATTTT. Protein: CASSFLGPPQHTDTQYF.

This chain links TRBV10-3 with TRBJ2-7; TRBD2 is a possible D gene (5 bases). The ends were cut back, 4 bases at V and 2 bases at J, with 6 bases in the middle. Per germline, CDR1 ENHRY and CDR2 SYGVKD. CDR3 size: 12 residues. The CDR3: CAISVSAYEQYF. The CDR3 DNA reads as TGTGCCATCAGTGTTAGCGCCTACGAGCAGTACTTC.

This chain joins TRBV6-1 and TRBJ2-1, with 11 bases matching TRBD2. The trim removed 6 bases at V and 8 bases at J, leaving 9 bases unmatched. The CDR3 is made up of 15 amino acids. CDR1 and CDR2 from the germline V gene are MNHNS and SASEGT. The CDR3 sequence: CASSGSGRAEDEQFF. CDR3 coding DNA: TGTGCCAGCAGCGGTAGCGGGAGGGCCGAGGATGAGCAGTTCTTC.

Points on this clone: Other DNA sequences in this sample translate to the same CDR3. V usage is TRBV6-1 and J usage is TRBJ2-5; 8 bases are a match to TRBD1. Germline trimming cut 1 base from V and 4 bases from J; bases unmatched to any gene: 2. This CDR3 comprises 14 residues. Germline loops: CDR1 MNHNS, CDR2 SASEGT. The CDR3 bases are TGTGCCAGCAGTGAAGGACAGGGGCGAGAGACCCAGTACTTC. It codes for CASSEGQGRETQYF.

V usage is TRBV5-1 and J usage is TRBJ1-2, with D hard to call. Deletions cut 0 bases from V and 3 bases from J, with 9 bases between. Germline values: CDR1 SGHRS, CDR2 YFSETQ. This CDR3 has 14 residues. The CDR3 sequence: CASSLAPGDYGYTF. In nucleotides, the CDR3 is TGCGCCAGCAGCTTGGCACCGGGTGACTATGGCTACACCTTC.

The chain couples TRBV7-8 to TRBJ2-1; 16 nucleotides agree with TRBD2. Trimming removed 5 bases from V and 4 bases from J; junction bases left unmatched: 8. Looked up from germline, CDR1 is SGHVS and CDR2 is FQNEAQ. The CDR3 extends over 18 amino acids. DNA of the CDR3: TGTGCCAGCAGCGGGGGGACTAGCGGGGGGGCGTTTTACAATGAGCAGTTCTTC. Its translation: CASSGGTSGGAFYNEQFF.

The gene calls are TRBV27 and TRBJ2-2, with D possibly TRBD1 on 6 matching bases. Trimming cost V 9 bases and J 7 bases, with 24 bases left between them. This CDR3 comprises 16 residues. Germline loops: CDR1 MNHEY, CDR2 SMNVEV (reference sequence). CDR3 residues: CARDICRDTEGGELFF. CDR3 in DNA: TGTGCCAGAGACATATGCCGGGACACCGAGGGCGGGGAGCTGTTTTTT.

V and J are TRBV19 and TRBJ1-2; D perhaps matches TRBD1 (5 bases). The CDR3 is 14 amino acids. The germline V and J ends were trimmed by 4 bases and 2 bases, with 11 bases remaining between them. Germline-derived CDR1 and CDR2 are LNHDA and SQIVND (reference sequence). CDR3 bases: TGTGCCAGTAGTAGAGGACATCAGAACTATGGCTACACCTTC. Protein product: CASSRGHQNYGYTF.

CDR3 loop: CASSLGREGYTF. CDR3 sequence (DNA): TGTGCCAGCAGTCTCGGTCGGGAAGGCTACACCTTC. V usage is TRBV28 and J usage is TRBJ1-2; no clear D. This CDR3 has 12 amino acids. The germline V gene has CDR1 MDHEN and CDR2 SYDVKM. Trimming pared 5 bases from V and 8 bases from J, leaving 12 bases between.